The clone carrying this TCR beta chain was detected once. What it binds is not known. This sample stems from a study of T cell repertoires in cytomegalovirus infection. Study findings and constraints: HLA-C-restricted, CMV-specific TCR beta clonotypes were dominant ex vivo.

The germline CDR1 and CDR2 sequences are SGHDN and FVKESK. There are 16 residues in the CDR3. V shed 2 bases and J 7 bases; nucleotides not matched to a gene: 13. TCRdb recomputed calls from the reads with MiXCR, one row per CDR3 protein. The sample shows around 710,000 distinct CDR3 sequences, almost 30% of them seen only once. The source was cultured CD8+ T cells from PBMCs, collected from culture after CMV antigen stimulation. The TCR sequence derives from a human donor in good health (CMV status not recorded). Some clones in this sample may be carry-over from other donors' samples. This chain uses TRBV14 with TRBJ2-5; 7 bases map to TRBD2. CDR3 sequence: CASSQLAEAGRGTQYF. The CDR3 DNA reads as TGTGCCAGCAGCCAACTCGCTGAAGCGGGAAGAGGGACCCAGTACTTC.